These 30 T cell receptor beta chains were sequenced from one sample in a study of shared clonotypes between healthy human individuals. The repertoire was sequenced with immunoSEQ multiplex PCR; TCRdb's copy has only in-frame clones and lacks some. The table includes a few hundred thousand clones, 50% to 75% detected once. Material for sequencing was memory CD4+ T cells sorted from blood. This sample's subset: CD45RA-negative fraction. These TCRs come from a man aged 30-40 years in good health.

The chain couples TRBV11-2 to TRBJ2-5; D unresolved. The CDR3 runs 11 residues. V was cut by 3 bases and J by 5 bases, with 4 bases left in between. Germline loops: CDR1 SGHAT, CDR2 FQNNGV. CDR3 nucleotides: TGTGCCAGCAGCTTCAAGGAGACCCAGTACTTC. It encodes CASSFKETQYF.

The genes are TRBV5-1 and TRBJ2-2; D is unclear. This CDR3 comprises 15 residues. V was clipped by 1 base and J by 5 bases, with 12 bases between them. CDR1 SGHRS and CDR2 YFSETQ come from the germline V gene. The CDR3: CASSLSMGGTGELFF. CDR3 nucleotides: TGCGCCAGCAGCTTGTCGATGGGTGGGACCGGGGAGCTGTTTTTT.

The rearrangement links TRBV30 to TRBJ2-5, with TRBD2 as a possible D gene (7 bases). V dropped 2 bases and J dropped 4 bases, with 17 bases sitting between them. CDR3 length: 15 amino acids. Germline V gives CDR1 GTSNPN, CDR2 SVGIG (reference sequence). The CDR3 DNA sequence: TGTGCCTGGAGTACAATTGGGGGCGGGGGAGAGACCCAGTACTTC. This codes for CAWSTIGGGGETQYF.

On this clone itself: This may be a read error, as it is one base from a much larger clone. The chain recombines TRBV7-2 with TRBJ1-1; a possible D gene is TRBD1 (5 bases). Germline V gene sequence: CDR1 SGHTA, CDR2 FQGNSA. V dropped 1 base and J dropped 5 bases, with 14 bases sitting between them. The CDR3 extends over 15 amino acids. The CDR3 DNA sequence: TGTGCCAGCAGCTTAGAGTACAGGTTGAGGACTGAAGCTTTCTTT. It yields the protein CASSLEYRLRTEAFF.

Worth noting for this clone: At one end, the junction sequence differs from germline, possibly due to a read error. V usage is TRBV18 and J usage is TRBJ1-2, with D perhaps TRBD1 (6 bases). The CDR3 consists of 14 residues. From germline, CDR1 is KGHSH and CDR2 LQKENI. This CDR3 reads CASSPNTRDTRLDF. The CDR3 nucleotides are TGTGCCAGCTCCCCGAACACACGGGACACCAGACTGGACTTC.

The chain has TRBV2 and TRBJ2-7; D gene unclear. Deletions cut 2 bases from V and 3 bases from J, with 5 bases between. This CDR3 is 12 amino acids long. Per the germline V gene, CDR1 is SNHLY and CDR2 is FYNNEI. In nucleotides, the CDR3 is TGTGCCAGCAGTGAACGGAACTACGAGCAGTACTTC. This codes for CASSERNYEQYF.

The chain is built from TRBV6-5 and TRBJ1-1; TRBD1 is a possible D gene (5 bases). The CDR3 sequence is 14 residues long. Trimming left V 6 bases short and J 1 base short, with 12 bases between. Germline CDR1 reads MNHEY; CDR2 reads SVGAGI. In nucleotides, the CDR3 is TGTGCCAGCAGGATTGGCCAGGGGAACACTGAAGCTTTCTTT. It yields the protein CASRIGQGNTEAFF.

This clone was seen a few times. The chain recombines TRBV5-6 with TRBJ2-1, with TRBD2 matching over 16 bases. The germline gives CDR1 SGHDT, CDR2 YYEEEE. This CDR3 comprises 18 residues. V dropped 5 bases and J dropped 1; count of bases not matched to a gene: 6. CDR3 protein: CASRPGLAGGHSYNEQFF. In DNA form, the CDR3 reads TGTGCCAGCAGGCCGGGACTAGCGGGAGGGCATTCCTACAATGAGCAGTTCTTC.

Remarks on this clone: The same CDR3 can be traced to other DNA sequences in this sample. The rearrangement uses TRBV29-1 and TRBJ2-7; 8 positions match TRBD1. The germline V gene has CDR1 SQVTM and CDR2 ANQGSEA. V lost 6 bases, J lost 3 bases, and 7 bases stayed unmatched. This CDR3 contains 13 residues. CDR3 nucleotide sequence: TGCAGCGTAAAATGGACAGGGAGCTACGAGCAGTACTTC. Translated, it gives CSVKWTGSYEQYF.

This chain uses TRBV7-7 with TRBJ2-2; a possible D gene is TRBD1 (6 bases). The CDR3 has 16 residues. V lost 1 base to trimming and J lost 1 base, with 10 bases between them. CDR1 SSHAT and CDR2 FNYEAQ come from the germline V gene (reference sequence). CDR3 residues: CASSLGTALNTGELFF. In nucleotides, the CDR3 is TGTGCCAGCAGCTTAGGGACAGCTTTGAACACCGGGGAGCTGTTTTTT.

The gene calls are TRBV5-1 and TRBJ2-5; 8 nucleotides line up with TRBD2. Germline CDR1 reads SGHRS; CDR2 reads YFSETQ. CDR3 length: 15 residues. V lost 3 bases, J lost 5 bases, and 9 bases stayed unmatched. CDR3 DNA: TGCGCCAGCAGCTACGCAGCGGGAGTCGGGGAGACCCAGTACTTC. As protein: CASSYAAGVGETQYF.

The V call is TRBV9, the J call TRBJ2-2; TRBD1 or TRBD2 may be the D gene (5 bases each). This CDR3 has 15 residues. V shed 6 bases and J shed 4 bases, with 16 bases lying between them. From germline, CDR1 is SGDLS and CDR2 YYNGEE. The CDR3 reads CASTAGQQGTGELFF. The DNA of the CDR3 is TGTGCCAGCACCGCGGGCCAGCAGGGCACCGGGGAGCTGTTTTTT.

The count of this clone is one. The chain couples TRBV5-5 to TRBJ2-2; D possibly corresponds to TRBD2 (6 bases). The CDR3 spans 15 residues. Trimming stripped 5 bases from V and 5 bases from J, with 16 bases between. Per the germline V gene, CDR1 is SGHKS and CDR2 is YYEKEE (reference sequence). CDR3 loop: CASRPAGPGTGELFF. DNA of the CDR3: TGTGCCAGCAGACCTGCGGGACCCGGGACCGGGGAGCTGTTTTTT.

The chain has TRBV6-1 and TRBJ2-5, with TRBD1 as a possible D gene (5 bases). Trimming shortened V by 7 bases and J by 0 bases, and 9 bases separated the two germline ends. Germline V CDR1 and CDR2: MNHNS, SASEGT. This CDR3 contains 13 residues. The CDR3 nucleotides are TGTGCCAGCAAGAGACAGTACCAAGAGACCCAGTACTTC. The encoded protein is CASKRQYQETQYF.

The chain joins TRBV7-2 to TRBJ2-1, with TRBD2 matching 12 bases. Germline V gene lookup returns CDR1 SGHTA and CDR2 FQGNSA. The J segment lost 10 bases and the V segment lost 4 bases, leaving 8 bases of the junction unmatched. This CDR3 has 15 amino acids. CDR3 loop: CASSSTSGSAGEQFF. CDR3 in DNA: TGTGCCAGCAGCTCGACTAGCGGGAGCGCTGGCGAGCAGTTCTTC.

The chain employs TRBV5-4 and TRBJ1-4; 7 positions agree with TRBD1. V lost 3 bases, J lost 4 bases, and 6 bases stayed unmatched. Looked up from germline, CDR1 is SGHNT and CDR2 is YYREEE (reference sequence). There are 15 residues in the CDR3. DNA of the CDR3: TGTGCCAGCAGCTCAACAGGGGTTGGTAATGAAAAACTGTTTTTT. Its protein product is CASSSTGVGNEKLFF.

In its sample, this clone ranks as medium-sized (0.01 to 0.1%). The CDR3 loop is CASSLARTGNQPQHF. Written as DNA, the CDR3 is TGTGCCAGCAGCTTAGCGAGGACAGGGAATCAGCCCCAGCATTTT. The genes are TRBV7-8 and TRBJ1-5, with 8 bases that match TRBD1. V gave up 0 bases and J gave up 4 bases; unmatched junction bases: 2. From germline, CDR1 is SGHVS and CDR2 FQNEAQ. The CDR3 sequence is 15 residues long.

This clone was detected only a few times. The J gene is TRBJ2-7, the V gene TRBV6-5; D is possibly TRBD2 (6 bases). This CDR3 contains 12 residues. The germline CDR1 and CDR2 sequences are MNHEY and SVGAGI. The V gene lost 5 bases and the J gene lost 7 bases, with 12 bases spanning the gap. CDR3 amino acids: CASSVTGGEQYF. The CDR3 nucleotides are TGTGCCAGCAGTGTGACTGGGGGGGAGCAGTACTTC.

V and J are TRBV13 and TRBJ2-3; perhaps TRBD1 as D (5 bases). With 6 bases removed from V and 6 bases from J, the gap between germline ends came to 13 bases. Germline CDR1 is PRHDT and CDR2 is FYEKMQ (reference sequence). The CDR3 extends over 13 amino acids. DNA for the CDR3: TGTGCCAGCAGACAAAAGGCAGGGGATACGCAGTATTTT. Its translation: CASRQKAGDTQYF.

The chain is built from TRBV6-1 and TRBJ2-5, with D possibly being TRBD1 (6 bases). Trimming shortened V by 3 bases and J by 7 bases, and 12 bases separated the two germline ends. This CDR3 contains 13 residues. The germline V gene has CDR1 MNHNS and CDR2 SASEGT. In DNA form, the CDR3 reads TGTGCCAGCAGTGAGGGGACAATCGGGACCCAGTACTTC. It yields the protein CASSEGTIGTQYF.

The V and J genes are TRBV18 and TRBJ2-3, with D unresolved. The length of the CDR3 is 14 residues. V was shortened by 3 bases and J by 0 bases, with 7 bases between the two germline ends. Germline V gives CDR1 KGHSH, CDR2 LQKENI. This CDR3 reads CASSPQVSTDTQYF. As DNA, the CDR3 is TGTGCCAGCTCACCGCAGGTTAGCACAGATACGCAGTATTTT. Drawing the rest from reference TRBV18 and TRBJ2-3, the complete variable domain is NAGVMQNPRHLVRRRGQEARLRCSPMKGHSHVYWYRQLPEEGLKFMVYLQKENIIDESGMPKERFSAEFPKEGPSILRIQQVVRGDSAAYFCASSPQVSTDTQYFGPGTRLTVL.

The chain is built from TRBV2 and TRBJ2-3, with D maybe TRBD1 (5 bases). Germline V gene data show CDR1 as SNHLY and CDR2 as FYNNEI. The V gene lost 5 bases and the J gene lost 1 base, with 13 bases spanning the gap. CDR3 length: 15 amino acids. Here the CDR3 DNA reads TGTGCCAGCAGTCGACAGTGGTTAGGCACAGATACGCAGTATTTT. Residues: CASSRQWLGTDTQYF.

The chain uses TRBV18 and TRBJ2-1; D not resolved. Germline loops: CDR1 KGHSH, CDR2 LQKENI. V was pared by 5 bases and J by 0 bases, with 14 bases between. The CDR3 consists of 16 residues. The CDR3 coding sequence is TGTGCCAGCTCATTACGGTCCCGGAGCTCCTACAATGAGCAGTTCTTC. It yields the protein CASSLRSRSSYNEQFF.

This rearrangement joins TRBV5-1 to TRBJ2-7, with 8 bases that match TRBD1. Germline V gene lookup returns CDR1 SGHRS and CDR2 YFSETQ. The CDR3 extends over 16 amino acids. V dropped 0 bases and J dropped 3; count of bases not matched to a gene: 8. CDR3 residues: CASSLDQTGTGYEQYF. The CDR3 bases are TGCGCCAGCAGCTTGGACCAGACAGGGACAGGCTACGAGCAGTACTTC. Full variable domain (outside the CDR3, taken from reference TRBV5-1 and TRBJ2-7): KAGVTQTPRYLIKTRGQQVTLSCSPISGHRSVSWYQQTPGQGLQFLFEYFSETQRNKGNFPGRFSGRQFSNSRSEMNVSTLELGDSALYLCASSLDQTGTGYEQYFGPGTRLTVT.

The chain links TRBV15 to TRBJ2-7; D ambiguous. The CDR3 has 14 amino acids. CDR1 is LNHNV, CDR2 YYDKDF, per germline (reference sequence). Trimming left V 3 bases short and J 0 bases short, with 9 bases between. The CDR3 spells CATSSTYSSYEQYF. For the CDR3, the DNA is TGTGCCACCAGCAGTACATACAGCTCCTACGAGCAGTACTTC.

The chain couples TRBV7-9 to TRBJ2-1, with TRBD2 matching 8 bases. V shed 3 bases and J 6 bases; nucleotides not matched to a gene: 7. The CDR3 is 15 amino acids. Germline CDR1 SEHNR, CDR2 FQNEAQ (reference sequence). In DNA, the CDR3 is TGTGCCAGCAGCTTGACAGCGGGAGCCTCCAATGAGCAGTTCTTC. Translated: CASSLTAGASNEQFF.

The chain recombines TRBV30 with TRBJ1-1, with 9 positions matching TRBD1. Germline trimming cut 5 bases from V and 1 base from J; bases unmatched to any gene: 2. The length of the CDR3 is 13 residues. CDR1 GTSNPN and CDR2 SVGIG come from the germline V gene (reference sequence). The CDR3 DNA follows: TGTGCCTGGGGACAGGGGCCGAACACTGAAGCTTTCTTT. Translated, it gives CAWGQGPNTEAFF.

This rearrangement joins TRBV6-1 to TRBJ2-7, with D tentatively TRBD2 (6 bases). Germline lookup yields CDR1 MNHNS and CDR2 SASEGT. The CDR3 loop spans 14 amino acids. Trimming pared 6 bases from V and 3 bases from J, leaving 15 bases between. The CDR3 nucleotides read TGTGCCAGCAGCTCGACTAGATTAGGCTACGAGCAGTACTTC. Protein sequence: CASSSTRLGYEQYF.

This clone showed up just a few times. CDR3 amino acids: CAWSTRGQETQYF. The CDR3, as DNA: TGTGCCTGGAGTACCAGGGGGCAAGAGACCCAGTACTTC. The V and J genes are TRBV30 and TRBJ2-5; TRBD1 matches 7 bases. Trimming removed 2 bases from V and 2 bases from J; junction bases left unmatched: 2. Germline values: CDR1 GTSNPN, CDR2 SVGIG (reference sequence). This CDR3 has 13 residues.

The chain combines TRBV5-1 with TRBJ2-1, with a weak D call TRBD1 (6 bases). Germline values: CDR1 SGHRS, CDR2 YFSETQ. The CDR3 extends over 15 amino acids. Trimming left V 3 bases short and J 4 bases short, with 14 bases between. The DNA for the CDR3 is TGCGCCAGCAGCTCGGGGAGTCAGGGGTACAATGAGCAGTTCTTC. Its translation: CASSSGSQGYNEQFF.